The clone carrying this TCR beta chain was recorded once. Its specificity is not known. Here immunoSEQ multiplex PCR was the method, and the copy in TCRdb shows in-frame clones only, minus some. The repertoire includes 95,000 to 150,000 clones, around 89% of them detected once, and about 4.7% sits in the top ten. These data are taken from a study of T cell responses to AZD1222 COVID-19 vaccine. Study overall: Second doses that came at about 4 or about 12 weeks were put together.

The CDR3 runs to 14 residues. Germline lookup yields CDR1 KGHSH and CDR2 LQKENI. Trimming removed 3 bases from V and 3 bases from J, with 9 bases in between. Overall study findings and caveats: Spike as a whole was targeted by vaccine-associated CD4 TCRs, dominant at 160-218 and 743-854. Repertoires were collected only later (after the peak T cell response had occurred). The sample set comprised mostly white British donors with more females, and clonal diversity was possibly underestimated.

This material consisted of peripheral blood, taken on day 0 of AZD1222 vaccination. The chain combines TRBV18 with TRBJ1-5; possibly TRBD1 for D (5 bases). This clonotype was sampled from an adult in good health. In nucleotides, the CDR3 is TGTGCCAGCTCACCCGACAGACTCAATCAGCCCCAGCATTTT. Translation: CASSPDRLNQPQHF.